This T cell receptor (beta chain) emerged from a study of Graves' ophthalmopathy and Graves' hyperthyroidism. In this sample, this clonotype turned up many times. RNA transcripts provided the template for amplifying TCR beta CDR3 regions. Investigators did first-round RT-PCR with HTBI primers, then second-round multiplex PCR. TCRdb re-derived calls from the multiplex PCR reads in MiXCR, one entry per CDR3 protein. The sample holds roughly 170,000 distinct CDR3 sequences, around 40% seen once. The sequenced sample was peripheral blood. The receptor was isolated from a young man with Graves' ophthalmopathy.

This chain's CDR3 is CAWSVAGNHEQYF. CDR3 bases: TGTGCCTGGAGTGTCGCGGGGAACCACGAGCAGTACTTC. The chain is built from TRBV30 and TRBJ2-7; tentatively, D is TRBD2 (6 bases). The CDR3 has 13 amino acids. V was pared by 0 bases and J by 5 bases, with 11 bases between. Germline V gene data show CDR1 as GTSNPN and CDR2 as SVGIG (reference sequence).